Listed here are 26 T cell receptor beta chains from one sample, sequenced in a study of OX40 agonist ivuxolimab in advanced cancers. Profiled with immunoSEQ multiplex PCR; TCRdb holds only in-frame clones, not every one. Of some 61,000 clones listed, roughly 80% are singletons. Sequences were derived from CD4+ or CD8+ T cells sorted from blood, sampled in a trial of the OX40 agonist ivuxolimab. All receptors come from an adult with an advanced solid tumor such as melanoma, head and neck, liver or kidney cancer.

The chain has TRBV15 and TRBJ1-2; D is possibly TRBD1 (6 bases). V dropped 3 bases and J dropped 7 bases, with 21 bases sitting between them. The length of the CDR3 is 16 residues. Looked up from germline, CDR1 is LNHNV and CDR2 is YYDKDF (reference sequence). The chain's CDR3 is CATSSNSRGFMGGYTF. The CDR3 DNA is TGTGCCACCAGCAGCAATAGCAGGGGTTTCATGGGTGGCTACACCTTC.

The chain carries TRBV30 and TRBJ2-6; D perhaps matches TRBD1 (6 bases). V lost 3 bases to trimming and J lost 0 bases, with 15 bases between them. This CDR3 comprises 17 residues. Germline V lookup: CDR1 GTSNPN, CDR2 SVGIG (reference sequence). The CDR3 protein is CAWRRGRGSSGANVLTF. In DNA, the CDR3 is TGTGCCTGGAGGAGGGGCAGGGGAAGCTCTGGGGCCAACGTCCTGACTTTC.

The rearrangement uses TRBV5-5 and TRBJ2-7; TRBD2 matches at 7 bases. The CDR3 has 14 residues. The J segment lost 4 bases and the V segment lost 6 bases, leaving 10 bases of the junction unmatched. Germline assignment: CDR1 SGHKS and CDR2 YYEKEE (reference sequence). CDR3 sequence reads: CASTIGLVLYEQYF. The CDR3 DNA sequence: TGTGCCAGCACGATTGGACTAGTTCTTTACGAGCAGTACTTC.

This clone was seen only once. Here the CDR3 reads CASTPDARTTANYGYTF. In DNA, the CDR3 is TGTGCCAGTACCCCGGACGCCCGGACTACGGCTAACTATGGCTACACCTTC. The V call is TRBV19, the J call TRBJ1-2; D is ambiguous. Trimming removed 7 bases from V and 0 bases from J, with 21 bases in between. Germline loops: CDR1 LNHDA, CDR2 SQIVND (reference sequence). The CDR3 runs to 17 residues. Supplemented by reference TRBV19 and TRBJ1-2, the full variable domain reads DGGITQSPKYLFRKEGQNVTLSCEQNLNHDAMYWYRQDPGQGLRLIYYSQIVNDFQKGDIAEGYSVSREKKESFPLTVTSAQKNPTAFYLCASTPDARTTANYGYTFGSGTRLTVV.

There are a few counts of this clone. The chain is built from TRBV11-3 and TRBJ2-2; D tentatively reads TRBD1 or TRBD2 (5 bases each). CDR3 length: 14 amino acids. V dropped 1 base and J dropped 4 bases, with 7 bases sitting between them. CDR1 SGHNT and CDR2 YENEEA come from the germline V gene. The CDR3 region has the DNA TGTGCCAGCAGCTTAGCCGGGGCCACCGGGGAGCTGTTTTTT. Protein sequence: CASSLAGATGELFF.

V and J are TRBV27 and TRBJ2-3; D may be TRBD1 (5 bases). In germline, CDR1 is MNHEY, CDR2 SMNVEV (reference sequence). The CDR3 has 14 residues. V lost 5 bases, J lost 4 bases, and 13 bases lay in between. The CDR3 sequence is CASSPLQGADTQYF. Written as DNA, the CDR3 is TGTGCCAGCAGTCCCCTCCAGGGCGCAGATACGCAGTATTTT.

V is TRBV30 and J is TRBJ2-4, with no clear D. The germline gives CDR1 GTSNPN, CDR2 SVGIG (reference sequence). V was clipped by 2 bases and J by 0 bases, with 17 bases between them. CDR3 length: 17 residues. The CDR3 DNA is TGTGCCTGGAGTCAAGGGTGGGCCCGGCGAGCCAAAAACATTCAGTACTTC. It encodes CAWSQGWARRAKNIQYF.

In this sample, this clone turned up a few times. The chain uses TRBV6-1 and TRBJ2-7; D uncertain. The CDR3 sequence is 13 residues long. The ends were cut back, 5 bases at V and 1 base at J, with 9 bases in the middle. The germline V gene encodes CDR1 MNHNS and CDR2 SASEGT. The CDR3 reads CASSPFGSYEQYF. DNA for the CDR3: TGTGCCAGCAGTCCGTTTGGATCCTACGAGCAGTACTTC.

The chain couples TRBV6-1 to TRBJ1-2; D remains ambiguous. Germline V gene data show CDR1 as MNHNS and CDR2 as SASEGT. This CDR3 region has 12 residues. Trimming pared 7 bases from V and 3 bases from J, leaving 9 bases between. The CDR3 sequence: CASKPADYGYTF. The CDR3 region has the DNA TGTGCCAGCAAACCGGCCGACTATGGCTACACCTTC.

The chain carries TRBV5-1 and TRBJ1-4, with 10 bases aligning to TRBD1. Trimming at V came to 4 bases and at J to 12 bases, leaving 24 bases not matched to a gene. The germline gives CDR1 SGHRS, CDR2 YFSETQ. The CDR3 extends over 19 amino acids. The CDR3 is CASSLLTGGFGGVSGELFF. The CDR3 DNA sequence: TGCGCCAGCAGCCTCCTGACAGGGGGCTTCGGGGGCGTATCCGGAGAACTGTTTTTT.

The chain uses TRBV4-1 and TRBJ1-1, with TRBD1 matching over 7 bases. The J segment lost 1 base and the V segment lost 11 bases, leaving 13 bases of the junction unmatched. The V gene's germline CDR1 is MGHRA and CDR2 YSYEKL. There are 15 residues in the CDR3. The CDR3, as DNA: TGCGCCTCCTCAGGGGGGGCGCCTGGGAACACTGAAGCTTTCTTT. This translates into CASSGGAPGNTEAFF.

In this sample, this clone turned up a few times. The chain combines TRBV9 with TRBJ2-7, with D uncertain. The CDR3 has 15 amino acids. V shed 4 bases and J shed 3 bases, with 17 bases lying between them. CDR1 is SGDLS, CDR2 YYNGEE, per germline. CDR3 DNA: TGTGCCAGCAGCAAAAACCCGCCGGAGTTCTACGAGCAGTACTTC. This sequence encodes CASSKNPPEFYEQYF.

By share, this clone counts as medium-sized. V is TRBV7-3 and J is TRBJ2-2, with 7 bases that match TRBD2. The V and J ends lost 5 bases and 7 bases, in that order; junction bases with no gene match: 7. Germline lookup yields CDR1 SGHTA and CDR2 FQGTGA. The CDR3 is 14 residues long. The CDR3 DNA reads TGTGCCAGCAGCCAAGACGCGGGAGTCGGGGAGCTGTTTTTT. Residues: CASSQDAGVGELFF.

V gene TRBV5-6 combines with J gene TRBJ2-7; D remains unclear. Trimming took off 4 bases at V and 3 bases at J, with 8 bases between the two ends. This CDR3 has 12 amino acids. Germline loops: CDR1 SGHDT, CDR2 YYEEEE. The CDR3 DNA follows: TGTGCCAGCAGCAGTACAAGCTACGAGCAGTACTTC. Its translation is CASSSTSYEQYF.

The count of this clone is one. The chain combines TRBV7-3 with TRBJ1-3, with 8 positions matching TRBD1. CDR3 length equals 15 residues. Germline values: CDR1 SGHTA, CDR2 FQGTGA. The J segment lost 11 bases and the V segment lost 6 bases, leaving 15 bases of the junction unmatched. The CDR3 region is CASSPGTGAGGAIYF. The DNA of the CDR3 is TGTGCCAGCAGTCCCGGGACAGGCGCTGGTGGGGCCATATATTTT.

The chain is built from TRBV7-6 and TRBJ1-5; D gene unclear. The ends were cut back, 2 bases at V and 4 bases at J, with 9 bases in the middle. In germline, CDR1 is SGHVS, CDR2 FNYEAQ. The CDR3 length is 14 residues. The DNA for the CDR3 is TGTGCCAGCAGCTTATATGGGGAGAATCAGCCCCAGCATTTT. Translating it yields CASSLYGENQPQHF.

This clone was detected once. This chain joins TRBV21-1 and TRBJ2-7; the D segment call TRBD1 is taken from the table without a DNA check. TRBV21-1 counts as a pseudogene. This CDR3 region has 14 residues. CDR3 residues: CASNPPGGRYEQYF. The CDR3 region has the DNA TGTGCCAGTAACCCCCCAGGGGGTCGGTACGAGCAGTACTTC.

This clone was detected a few times. The chain couples TRBV2 to TRBJ2-7; the match to TRBD1 covers 7 bases. The junction had 8 bases not matched to a gene; V was cut back by 7 bases and J by 2 bases. From germline, CDR1 is SNHLY and CDR2 FYNNEI. The CDR3 length is 14 residues. The DNA of the CDR3 is TGTGCCAGCATGCGTGGGACAGCGACCTACGAGCAGTACTTC. Amino acid sequence: CASMRGTATYEQYF.

The chain recombines TRBV5-8 with TRBJ1-5; D not resolved. The CDR3 contains 15 residues. Germline-derived CDR1 and CDR2 are SGHTS and YDEGEE. V was trimmed by 1 base and J by 5 bases, leaving 13 bases between them. The CDR3 sequence: CASSLFATIDQPQHF. CDR3 coding DNA: TGTGCCAGCAGCTTGTTCGCGACAATCGATCAGCCCCAGCATTTT.

The CDR3 region has the DNA TGTGCCATCAGTGAGTTAGGACAGGGGAGCGTTGATACGCAGTATTTT. It translates to CAISELGQGSVDTQYF. The chain uses TRBV10-3 and TRBJ2-3, with TRBD1 matching 9 bases. Per the germline V gene, CDR1 is ENHRY and CDR2 is SYGVKD. The V gene end was trimmed by 1 base and the J gene end by 6 bases; junction bases not matched to a gene: 8. This CDR3 is built from 16 residues.

V and J are TRBV9 and TRBJ2-2; no reliable D call. The CDR3 sequence is 16 residues long. Between the trimmed V and J ends, which lost 5 bases and 2 bases, there was a span of 16 bases. Germline values: CDR1 SGDLS, CDR2 YYNGEE. The CDR3 region is CASSGRTNRNTGELFF. The CDR3, as DNA: TGTGCCAGCAGTGGACGGACCAATCGAAACACCGGGGAGCTGTTTTTT. The full variable domain, its missing parts supplied by reference TRBV9 and TRBJ2-2, is DSGVTQTPKHLITATGQRVTLRCSPRSGDLSVYWYQQSLDQGLQFLIQYYNGEERAKGNILERFSAQQFPDLHSELNLSSLELGDSALYFCASSGRTNRNTGELFFGEGSRLTVL.

The chain employs TRBV19 and TRBJ2-2; D remains unclear. This CDR3 is 15 amino acids long. Per the germline V gene, CDR1 is LNHDA and CDR2 is SQIVND (reference sequence). V was clipped by 3 bases and J by 4 bases, with 12 bases between them. The CDR3: CASSMRRSGTGELFF. In DNA, the CDR3 is TGTGCCAGTAGTATGAGAAGGTCGGGCACCGGGGAGCTGTTTTTT.

CDR3 sequence reads: CASRPTSGTNTGELFF. Written as DNA, the CDR3 is TGCGCCAGCAGGCCCACTAGCGGCACGAACACCGGGGAGCTGTTTTTT. The chain employs TRBV5-1 and TRBJ2-2; TRBD2 matches at 8 bases. CDR1 is SGHRS, CDR2 YFSETQ, per germline. The trim removed 5 bases at V and 0 bases at J, leaving 6 bases unmatched. This CDR3 comprises 16 residues. The entire variable domain, with the rest obtained from reference TRBV5-1 and TRBJ2-2, is as follows: KAGVTQTPRYLIKTRGQQVTLSCSPISGHRSVSWYQQTPGQGLQFLFEYFSETQRNKGNFPGRFSGRQFSNSRSEMNVSTLELGDSALYLCASRPTSGTNTGELFFGEGSRLTVL.

The chain carries TRBV29-1 and TRBJ1-4; 8 bases map to TRBD1. Germline V lookup: CDR1 SQVTM, CDR2 ANQGSEA. CDR3 length: 15 residues. Trimming at V came to 5 bases and at J to 5 bases, leaving 10 bases not matched to a gene. CDR3 in DNA: TGCAGCGTTTCACCTAACACAGGGGGGAATGAAAAACTGTTTTTT. It codes for CSVSPNTGGNEKLFF.

The rearrangement joins TRBV30 to TRBJ2-5, with TRBD2 matching over 10 bases. The CDR3 is 15 amino acids. J lost 4 bases, V lost 0 bases, and 5 bases had no gene match. Germline CDR1 and CDR2: GTSNPN and SVGIG (reference sequence). This CDR3 reads CAWSVSSGGRETQYF. CDR3 DNA sequence: TGTGCCTGGAGTGTATCTAGCGGGGGACGAGAGACCCAGTACTTC.

This clone was picked up many times. The chain joins TRBV7-9 to TRBJ2-7, with a tentative D call TRBD1 (6 bases). The germline V gene has CDR1 SEHNR and CDR2 FQNEAQ (reference sequence). The CDR3 loop spans 15 amino acids. Trimming cost V 5 bases and J 2 bases, with 16 bases left between them. CDR3: CASSPSATGTYEQYF. CDR3 in DNA: TGTGCCAGCAGCCCATCCGCGACAGGAACCTACGAGCAGTACTTC. The full variable domain, with the rest looked up from reference TRBV7-9 and TRBJ2-7, is DTGVSQNPRHKITKRGQNVTFRCDPISEHNRLYWYRQTLGQGPEFLTYFQNEAQLEKSRLLSDRFSAERPKGSFSTLEIQRTEQGDSAMYLCASSPSATGTYEQYFGPGTRLTVT.